This passage covers 18 T cell receptor beta chains from one sample sequenced in a study of blood T cell repertoires in COVID-19. Produced via immunoSEQ multiplex PCR; TCRdb's table is partial and in-frame only. The top ten hold roughly 8.7% of the sample, which has fewer than 200,000 clones, 60% to 85% seen once. Sequenced input: peripheral blood. The receptors were gathered from a woman between 45 and 65 years old with active or convalescent COVID-19.

The chain uses TRBV10-3 and TRBJ1-6; tentative D call: TRBD1 (6 bases). The CDR3 has 14 residues. Germline V CDR1 and CDR2: ENHRY, SYGVKD. The germline V and J ends were trimmed by 10 bases and 10 bases, with 20 bases remaining between them. DNA of the CDR3: TGTGCCAGCTCAACGACAGGAGACGACTCACCCCTCCACTTT. Protein sequence: CASSTTGDDSPLHF.

The chain uses TRBV12-3 or TRBV12-4 and TRBJ2-7; 7 nucleotides match TRBD1. V lost 7 bases to trimming and J lost 7 bases; unmatched junction nucleotides: 10. This CDR3 is built from 13 residues. Here the CDR3 DNA reads TGTGCCAGCACCTCGAGACAGGGTGAGGAGCAGTACTTC. Amino acids: CASTSRQGEEQYF.

The sample holds one count of this clone. The rearrangement uses TRBV11-1 and TRBJ1-1; tentative D call: TRBD1 (5 bases). CDR3 size: 13 residues. From germline, CDR1 is SGHAT and CDR2 FQDESV (reference sequence). Trimming shortened V by 2 bases and J by 8 bases, and 12 bases separated the two germline ends. The DNA for the CDR3 is TGTGCCAGCAGCTTATCAGGGTTCGGGGAAGCTTTCTTT. Translation gives CASSLSGFGEAFF.

The chain employs TRBV18 and TRBJ1-2; the D is unclear. Trimming left V 3 bases short and J 3 bases short, with 17 bases between. Germline assignment: CDR1 KGHSH and CDR2 LQKENI. This CDR3 comprises 16 residues. This CDR3 is CASSPLPGVEDYGYTF. CDR3 in DNA: TGTGCCAGCTCACCTCTGCCCGGGGTGGAGGACTATGGCTACACCTTC.

This sequence joins TRBV7-2 and TRBJ2-7; D is possibly TRBD1 (6 bases). CDR1 is SGHTA and CDR2 is FQGNSA in the germline V gene. The CDR3 runs to 16 residues. With 5 bases removed from V and 7 bases from J, the gap between germline ends came to 24 bases. The CDR3 is CASSPQNTGMVGEQYF. For the CDR3, the DNA is TGTGCCAGCAGCCCTCAGAACACAGGGATGGTGGGTGAGCAGTACTTC.

The J gene is TRBJ2-7, the V gene TRBV30; 10 bases line up with TRBD1. With V trimmed by 7 bases and J by 5 bases, 8 bases remained unmatched. The CDR3 loop spans 13 amino acids. Per germline, CDR1 GTSNPN and CDR2 SVGIG (reference sequence). The CDR3 region has the DNA TGTGCCTCGAGGGACAGGGGAGAGAACGAGCAGTACTTC. This sequence encodes CASRDRGENEQYF.

The CDR3 sequence is CASRDGQGVNTEAFF. DNA of the CDR3: TGTGCCAGCAGGGATGGACAGGGAGTGAACACTGAAGCTTTCTTT. The chain links TRBV2 to TRBJ1-1; 8 bases agree with TRBD1. After removal of 6 bases from V and 0 bases from J, the junction contained 6 bases not matched to a gene. This CDR3 contains 15 residues. Per germline, CDR1 SNHLY and CDR2 FYNNEI.

V and J are TRBV19 and TRBJ2-2, with D perhaps matching TRBD1 (6 bases). V was cut by 4 bases and J by 3 bases, with 9 bases left in between. Germline lookup yields CDR1 LNHDA and CDR2 SQIVND (reference sequence). The CDR3 length is 14 residues. CDR3 sequence reads: CASSTWTDTGELFF. Written as DNA, the CDR3 is TGTGCCAGTAGTACCTGGACAGACACCGGGGAGCTGTTTTTT.

This clone has just one count. This rearrangement joins TRBV2 to TRBJ1-6; 8 bases fit TRBD1. The CDR3 contains 14 residues. V shed 8 bases and J 10 bases; nucleotides not matched to a gene: 10. Germline lookup yields CDR1 SNHLY and CDR2 FYNNEI. The CDR3 sequence is CASLRQGRGSPLHF. The CDR3 DNA reads as TGTGCCAGCCTACGACAGGGGCGGGGATCACCCCTCCACTTT.

This chain uses TRBV11-2 with TRBJ2-1; TRBD2 agrees at 7 bases. Germline V gives CDR1 SGHAT, CDR2 FQNNGV. The CDR3 has 14 amino acids. The ends lost 1 base at V and 4 bases at J; junction bases unmatched: 1. In DNA form, the CDR3 reads TGTGCCAGCAGCTTAGCGGGAGGTTACAATGAGCAGTTCTTC. Encoded protein: CASSLAGGYNEQFF.

The CDR3 spells CASSPPDVREKLFF. The DNA for the CDR3 is TGTGCCAGCTCACCACCTGACGTGAGGGAAAAACTGTTTTTT. This chain joins TRBV18 and TRBJ1-4; D unresolved. Trimming took 0 bases from V and 8 from J, leaving 10 bases between them. Germline assignment: CDR1 KGHSH and CDR2 LQKENI. This CDR3 is built from 14 residues.

The chain couples TRBV6-5 to TRBJ1-4, with TRBD1 identical over 7 bases. This CDR3 has 15 residues. Germline-derived CDR1 and CDR2 are MNHEY and SVGAGI. V dropped 5 bases and J dropped 6; count of bases not matched to a gene: 9. The CDR3 region has the DNA TGTGCCAGCAGTCTCCGACAGGGTAGAGATGAAAAACTGTTTTTT. It codes for CASSLRQGRDEKLFF.

The J gene is TRBJ1-2, the V gene TRBV6-5; 7 bases are a match to TRBD1. CDR1 and CDR2 from the germline V gene are MNHEY and SVGAGI. Trimming cost V 6 bases and J 4 bases; bases outside gene matches: 11. CDR3 size: 15 residues. CDR3 in DNA: TGTGCCAGCAGGCCTCCGGGACAGCAACTCTATGGCTACACCTTC. It specifies CASRPPGQQLYGYTF.

This chain links TRBV19 with TRBJ1-1, with 8 bases fitting TRBD1. The V and J ends lost 5 bases and 4 bases, in that order; junction bases with no gene match: 9. The CDR3 extends over 15 amino acids. The germline gives CDR1 LNHDA, CDR2 SQIVND (reference sequence). In DNA, the CDR3 is TGTGCCAGTAGTCCTTACAGGACAGGGATCACTGAAGCTTTCTTT. Its translation: CASSPYRTGITEAFF.

The gene calls are TRBV3-1 (or the pseudogene TRBV3-2) and TRBJ2-3, with TRBD2 matching 8 bases. Trimming cost V 2 bases and J 2 bases; bases outside gene matches: 12. CDR3 size: 18 residues. Germline CDR1 LGHDT, CDR2 YNNKEL (reference sequence). CDR3 protein: CASSQTISLAAFTDTQYF. Written as DNA, the CDR3 is TGTGCCAGCAGCCAAACCATATCACTAGCGGCTTTCACAGATACGCAGTATTTT.

The CDR3 coding sequence is TGTGCCAGCAGCCAAGGGGCCGGGGATACGCAGTATTTT. Its protein is CASSQGAGDTQYF. V usage is TRBV7-2 and J usage is TRBJ2-3; tentatively, D is TRBD1 (5 bases). The V gene's germline CDR1 is SGHTA and CDR2 FQGNSA. CDR3 size: 13 residues. V shed 5 bases and J shed 6 bases, with 12 bases lying between them.

The gene calls are TRBV4-2 and TRBJ2-1; 7 bases line up with TRBD1. Germline trimming cut 3 bases from V and 3 bases from J; bases unmatched to any gene: 11. The CDR3 totals 17 residues. CDR1 and CDR2 from the germline V gene are LGHNA and YNFKEQ. CDR3 DNA sequence: TGTGCCAGCAGCCATCAAGCGACAGGGAGTGGCTACAATGAGCAGTTCTTC. Its translation: CASSHQATGSGYNEQFF.

The chain carries TRBV7-9 and TRBJ1-1; D is ambiguous. Germline CDR1 and CDR2: SEHNR and FQNEAQ (reference sequence). The V end was cut by 5 bases, the J end by 1 base, with 11 bases between. The CDR3 sequence is 14 residues long. Here the CDR3 reads CASSALRGNTEAFF. The CDR3 region has the DNA TGTGCCAGCAGCGCCTTGCGGGGGAACACTGAAGCTTTCTTT.